This is a list of T cell receptor beta chains from one sample in a study of shared clonotypes between healthy human individuals. Sequencing used immunoSEQ multiplex PCR; TCRdb keeps in-frame clones, though not all of them. The sample carries over 700,000 clones, around 77% recorded once. The specimen sequenced was memory CD4+ T cells sorted from blood. The receptors were sampled from a woman aged 30 to 39 in good health. The CDR3 runs from the conserved cysteine through the conserved F or W. A D gene is named only where the DNA matches it firmly. The size field is filled for only some rows; it gives once, few, many or a size class.

NA	TRBV7-2	NA	TRBJ2-3	TGTGCCAGCAGCTTCCCGCGGGGGAGGGGGAGAAGGACAGATACGCAGTATTTT	CASSFPRGRGRRTDTQYF
NA	TRBV6-5	NA	TRBJ1-3	TGTGCCAGCAGTTACAGGGCCCCTCCTGGAAACACCATATATTTT	CASSYRAPPGNTIYF
few	TRBV7-9	NA	TRBJ2-5	TGTGCCAGCAGCTTAGGAGGGACCCAATGGGAGACCCAGTACTTC	CASSLGGTQWETQYF
NA	TRBV23-1	NA	TRBJ2-2	TGCGCCAGCAGTCAATCGAAACAGAACACCGGGGAGCTGTTTTTT	CASSQSKQNTGELFF
NA	TRBV2	NA	TRBJ2-6	TGTGCCACCACCCTCCTCTCTGGGGCCAACGTCCTGACTTTC	CATTLLSGANVLTF
NA	TRBV6-5	NA	TRBJ1-1	TGTGCCAGCAGTTACTCGGGGGTAGCTGAAGCTTTCTTT	CASSYSGVAEAFF
NA	TRBV2	NA	TRBJ2-2	TGTGCCAGTGGGGGAAACACGAACACCGGGGAGCTGTTTTTT	CASGGNTNTGELFF
few	TRBV28	NA	TRBJ2-7	TGTGCCAGCAGTGCCGACCTCGGGACGGCTGAGGAGGACGAGCAGTACTTC	CASSADLGTAEEDEQYF
NA	TRBV5-1	TRBD1	TRBJ2-3	TGCGCCAGCAGCTTGGAGGACAGGGTGGGAGATACGCAGTATTTT	CASSLEDRVGDTQYF
once	TRBV29-1	TRBD1	TRBJ1-1	TGCAGCGTCATGGGACAGGGGACCGAAGCTTTCTTT	CSVMGQGTEAFF
NA	TRBV27	TRBD2	TRBJ2-1	TGTGCCAGCAGTTCCTTAGCGGGAGCCGACTACAATGAGCAGTTCTTC	CASSSLAGADYNEQFF
NA	TRBV11-2	TRBD2	TRBJ2-7	TGTGCCAGCAGCCCCCAGCGGGATTACGAGCAGTACTTC	CASSPQRDYEQYF
NA	TRBV5-4	TRBD1	TRBJ2-7	TGTGCCAGCAGCGGCCGGGACAGGGGCGACGAGCAGTACTTC	CASSGRDRGDEQYF
NA	TRBV6-5	NA	TRBJ1-2	TGTGCCAGCAGTCGGGAGACAGGCAGCTATGGCTACACCTTC	CASSRETGSYGYTF
many	TRBV5-4	TRBD2	TRBJ2-3	TGTGCCAGCAGCTTGGCCCTAGCGGGAAACACAGATACGCAGTATTTT	CASSLALAGNTDTQYF
NA	TRBV5-6	NA	TRBJ2-3	TGTGCCAGCAGCTTGGGGTCCATAGCGGCTAGCACAGATACGCAGTATTTT	CASSLGSIAASTDTQYF
NA	TRBV6-6	NA	TRBJ1-1	TGTGCCAGCAGTTACTCGTACGGGGAAGGTGTTGAAGCTTTCTTT	CASSYSYGEGVEAFF
few	TRBV1	NA	TRBJ2-1	TGCACCAGCAGCCAATATACTAGCGGGAGCTCCTACAATGAGCAGTTCTTC	CTSSQYTSGSSYNEQFF
few	TRBV5-1	TRBD2	TRBJ2-7	TGCGCCAGCAGCTTGGGAGCGGGAGCGCAATCATACGAGCAGTACTTC	CASSLGAGAQSYEQYF
few	TRBV29-1	NA	TRBJ1-1	TGCAGCGTATCCGACGCTGCCGCTTTCTTT	CSVSDAAAFF
NA	TRBV28	TRBD1	TRBJ2-7	TGTGCCAGCAGTACCGGGACAGTCTCCTACGAGCAGTACTTC	CASSTGTVSYEQYF
NA	TRBV2	TRBD2	TRBJ2-7	TGTGCCAGCAGGCGGACTAGCGGGAGATCAGGGACCTACGAGCAGTACTTC	CASRRTSGRSGTYEQYF
NA	TRBV18	NA	TRBJ2-3	TGTGCCAGCTCATTAGCCGGGGGAGGCACGGCAGATACGCAGTATTTT	CASSLAGGGTADTQYF